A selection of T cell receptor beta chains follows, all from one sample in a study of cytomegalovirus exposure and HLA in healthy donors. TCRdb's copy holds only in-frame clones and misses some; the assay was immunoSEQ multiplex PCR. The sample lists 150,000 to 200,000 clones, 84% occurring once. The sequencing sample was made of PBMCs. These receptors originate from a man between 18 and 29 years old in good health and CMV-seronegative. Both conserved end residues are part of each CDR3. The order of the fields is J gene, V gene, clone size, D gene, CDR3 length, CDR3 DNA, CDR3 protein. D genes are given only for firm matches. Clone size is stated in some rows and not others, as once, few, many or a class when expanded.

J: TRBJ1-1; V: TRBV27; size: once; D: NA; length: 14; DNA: TGTGCCAGCAGGCCGTCGTCGGGAGGCACTGAAGCTTTCTTT; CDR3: CASRPSSGGTEAFF
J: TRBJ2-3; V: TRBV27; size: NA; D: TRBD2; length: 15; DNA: TGTGCCAGCAGTCCGGCTCGACTAGCAACAGATACGCAGTATTTT; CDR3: CASSPARLATDTQYF
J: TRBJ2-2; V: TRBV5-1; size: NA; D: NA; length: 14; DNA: TGCGCCAGCAGCCTAGACTCTGGCACCGGGGAGCTGTTTTTT; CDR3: CASSLDSGTGELFF
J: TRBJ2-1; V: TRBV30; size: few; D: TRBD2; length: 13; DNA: TGTGCCTGGAACTTAGCGGGAGGGAATGAGCAGTTCTTC; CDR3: CAWNLAGGNEQFF
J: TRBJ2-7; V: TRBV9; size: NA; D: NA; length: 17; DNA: TGTGCCAGCAGCCCTCCGGGCCTGACAGCAAGCTCCTACGAGCAGTACTTC; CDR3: CASSPPGLTASSYEQYF
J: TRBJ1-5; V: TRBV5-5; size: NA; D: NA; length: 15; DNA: TGTGCCAGCAGCTTGGGGACAGTCAGCAATCAGCCCCAGCATTTT; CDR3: CASSLGTVSNQPQHF
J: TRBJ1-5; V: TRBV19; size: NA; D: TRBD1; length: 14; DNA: TGTGCCAGTAAGCCGACAGGGGTGGGACAGCCCCAGCATTTT; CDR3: CASKPTGVGQPQHF
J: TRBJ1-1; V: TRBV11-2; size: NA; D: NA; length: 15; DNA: TGTGCCAGCAGCTTGGGTCAGGTTAAGTACACTGAAGCTTTCTTT; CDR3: CASSLGQVKYTEAFF
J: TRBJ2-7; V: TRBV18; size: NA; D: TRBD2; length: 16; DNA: TGTGCCAGCTCACCGCGGACTAGCGGCCCACCCTACGAGCAGTACTTC; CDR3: CASSPRTSGPPYEQYF
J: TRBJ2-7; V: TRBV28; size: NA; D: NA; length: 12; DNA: TGTGCCAGCACCCAGGGTCCCTACGAGCAGTACTTC; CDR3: CASTQGPYEQYF
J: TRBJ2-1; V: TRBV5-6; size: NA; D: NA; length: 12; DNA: TGTGCCAGCAGCGGGGCCTGGAATGAGCAGTTCTTC; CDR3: CASSGAWNEQFF
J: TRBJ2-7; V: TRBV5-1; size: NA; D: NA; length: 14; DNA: TGCGCCAGCAGCTACCTAGTGACCTCCTACGAGCAGTACTTC; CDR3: CASSYLVTSYEQYF
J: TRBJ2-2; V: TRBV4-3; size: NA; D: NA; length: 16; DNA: TGCGCCAGCAGCCAAGATAGGGCAGGGGGGACCGGGGAGCTGTTTTTT; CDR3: CASSQDRAGGTGELFF
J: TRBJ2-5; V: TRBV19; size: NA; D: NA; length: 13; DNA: TGTGCCAGTAGTTTCGGAAGGCGGGAGACCCAGTACTTC; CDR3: CASSFGRRETQYF
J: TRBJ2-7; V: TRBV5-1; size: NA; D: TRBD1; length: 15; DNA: TGCGCCAGCAGCTTGGGGGGACAGGATTACTACGAGCAGTACTTC; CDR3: CASSLGGQDYYEQYF
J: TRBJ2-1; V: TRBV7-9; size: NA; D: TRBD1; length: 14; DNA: TGTGCCAGCAGCCCGGACAGGGCCTACAATGAGCAGTTCTTC; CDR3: CASSPDRAYNEQFF
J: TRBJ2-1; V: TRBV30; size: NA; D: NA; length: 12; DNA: TGTGCCTGGAGCCCTTCAATTGGCGAGCAGTTCTTC; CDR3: CAWSPSIGEQFF
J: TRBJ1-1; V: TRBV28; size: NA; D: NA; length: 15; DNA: TGTGCCAGCACCGGGGGGGGCGCGGGGGACACTGAAGCTTTCTTT; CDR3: CASTGGGAGDTEAFF
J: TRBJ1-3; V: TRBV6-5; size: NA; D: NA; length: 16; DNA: TGTGCCAGCAGTTCAGGGGATGGTTCCCCTGGAAACACCATATATTTT; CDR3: CASSSGDGSPGNTIYF
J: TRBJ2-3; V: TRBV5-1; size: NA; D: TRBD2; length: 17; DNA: TGCGCCAGCAGCCCAACTAGCGGGAGGACAGGATCAGATACGCAGTATTTT; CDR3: CASSPTSGRTGSDTQYF
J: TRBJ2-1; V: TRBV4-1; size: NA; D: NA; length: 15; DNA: TGCGCCAGCAGCGCCCTCGGCGGCAGCTACAATGAGCAGTTCTTC; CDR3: CASSALGGSYNEQFF
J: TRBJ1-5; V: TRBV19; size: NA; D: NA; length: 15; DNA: TGTGCCAGTAGTATGACAGATTATAGCAATCAGCCCCAGCATTTT; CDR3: CASSMTDYSNQPQHF
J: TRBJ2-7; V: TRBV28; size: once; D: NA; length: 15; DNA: TGTGCCAGCAGTTTGTTGTCTGAGTTGCGGGTCGAGCAGTACTTC; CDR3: CASSLLSELRVEQYF
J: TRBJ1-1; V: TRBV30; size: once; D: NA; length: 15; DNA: TGTGCCTGGATTAGGGGTTCAGGGTTTAACACTGAAGCTTTCTTT; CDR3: CAWIRGSGFNTEAFF
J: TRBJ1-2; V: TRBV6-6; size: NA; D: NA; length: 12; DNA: TGTGCCAGCCGGGGGACTAACTATGGCTACACCTTC; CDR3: CASRGTNYGYTF
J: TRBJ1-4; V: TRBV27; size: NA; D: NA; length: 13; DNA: TGTGCCGCAGGGAAGACAGCTAATAAAAAACTGTTTTTT; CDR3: CAAGKTANKKLFF
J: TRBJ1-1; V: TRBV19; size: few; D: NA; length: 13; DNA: TGTGCCAGTAGTAGAGACAGTCCCACTGAAGCTTTCTTT; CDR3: CASSRDSPTEAFF
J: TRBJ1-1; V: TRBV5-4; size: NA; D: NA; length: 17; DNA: TGTGCCAGCAGCTTGGAGCGGGGGTTTCGGGTGAACACTGAAGCTTTCTTT; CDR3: CASSLERGFRVNTEAFF
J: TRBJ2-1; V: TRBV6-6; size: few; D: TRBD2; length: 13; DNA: TGTGCCAGCAGCCCCCCGGGAGGAGGAGAGCAGTTCTTC; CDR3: CASSPPGGGEQFF
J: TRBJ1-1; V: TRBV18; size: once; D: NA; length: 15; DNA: TGTGCCAGCTCACCAAGGGGCACCCTGAACACTGAAGCTTTCTTT; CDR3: CASSPRGTLNTEAFF
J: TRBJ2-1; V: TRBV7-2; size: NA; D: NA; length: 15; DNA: TGTGCCAGCAGCTTTTGGGCCCGGCAGGCCAATGAGCAGTTCTTC; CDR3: CASSFWARQANEQFF
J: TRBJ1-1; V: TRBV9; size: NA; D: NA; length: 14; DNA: TGTGCCAGCAGCAATAGCGGATCGAACACTGAAGCTTTCTTT; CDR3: CASSNSGSNTEAFF
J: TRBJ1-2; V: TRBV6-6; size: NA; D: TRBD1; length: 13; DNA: TGTGCCAGCAGTTACGACAGGGGGCTAGGCTACACCTTC; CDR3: CASSYDRGLGYTF
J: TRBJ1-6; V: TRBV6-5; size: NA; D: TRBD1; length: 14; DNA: TGTGCCAGCAGGCCTGGGACAGGAAATTCACCCCTCCACTTT; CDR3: CASRPGTGNSPLHF
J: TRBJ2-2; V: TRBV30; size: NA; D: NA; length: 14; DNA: TGTGCCTGGTCGGGACAACTCAGTGTCGGGGAGCTGTTTTTT; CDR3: CAWSGQLSVGELFF
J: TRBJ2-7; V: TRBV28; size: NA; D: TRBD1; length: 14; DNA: TGTGCCAGCAGTTTCGGACAGGGGCGCCCCGAGCAGTACTTC; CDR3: CASSFGQGRPEQYF
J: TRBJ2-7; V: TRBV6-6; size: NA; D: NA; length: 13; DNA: TGTGCCAGCAGCCCCGGACACTCCTACGAGCAGTACTTC; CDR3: CASSPGHSYEQYF
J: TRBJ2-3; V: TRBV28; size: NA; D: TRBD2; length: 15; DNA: TGTGCCAGCAGCCATGTGACTAGCGCTACAGATACGCAGTATTTT; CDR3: CASSHVTSATDTQYF
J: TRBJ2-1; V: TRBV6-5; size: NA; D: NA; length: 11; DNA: TGTGCCAGCAGCCGCTACAATGAGCAGTTCTTC; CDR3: CASSRYNEQFF
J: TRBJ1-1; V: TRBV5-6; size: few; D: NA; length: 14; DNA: TGTGCCAGCAGCATCCCGTTCCGGAGCACTGAAGCTTTCTTT; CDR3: CASSIPFRSTEAFF
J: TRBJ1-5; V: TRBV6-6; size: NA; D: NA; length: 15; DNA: TGTGCCAGCAGAGCACAGGGCGGGCTATGGCAGCCCCAGCATTTT; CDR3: CASRAQGGLWQPQHF
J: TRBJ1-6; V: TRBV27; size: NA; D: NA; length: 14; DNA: TGTGCCAGCAGTTTAGGTGACAGATATTCACCCCTCCACTTT; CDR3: CASSLGDRYSPLHF
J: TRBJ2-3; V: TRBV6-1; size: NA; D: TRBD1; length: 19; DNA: TGTGCCAGCAGTGAAGCCGCGGGACAGGGGGAACGGTTCAGGAATACGCAGTATTTT; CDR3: CASSEAAGQGERFRNTQYF
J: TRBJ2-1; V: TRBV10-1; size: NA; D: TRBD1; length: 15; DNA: TGCGCCAGCAGCCGAGGACAGGCGAAGAACAATGAGCAGTTCTTC; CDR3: CASSRGQAKNNEQFF
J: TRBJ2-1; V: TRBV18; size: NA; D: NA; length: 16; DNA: TGTGCCAGCTCACCGGCGGGACTCCGGCTACGCAATGAGCAGTTCTTC; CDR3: CASSPAGLRLRNEQFF
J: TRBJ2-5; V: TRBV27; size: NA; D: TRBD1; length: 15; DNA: TGTGCCAGCAGCCCGGACAGGAAGAAACAAGAGACCCAGTACTTC; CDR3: CASSPDRKKQETQYF
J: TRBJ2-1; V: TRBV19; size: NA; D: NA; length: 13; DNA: TGTGCCAGTAGTATCTCCGTCCAACGGTCGCAGTTCTTC; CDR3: CASSISVQRSQFF
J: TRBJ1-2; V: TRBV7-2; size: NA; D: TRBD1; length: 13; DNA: TGTGCCAGCAGCGGAAGGGGGCGCTATGGCTACACCTTC; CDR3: CASSGRGRYGYTF
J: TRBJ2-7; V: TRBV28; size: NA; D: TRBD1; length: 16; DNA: TGTGCCAGCAGTCCCGCGGACAGGGTAGGCTCCTACGAGCAGTACTTC; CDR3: CASSPADRVGSYEQYF
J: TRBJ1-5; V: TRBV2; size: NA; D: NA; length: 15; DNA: TGTGCCAGCAGGTACAGGGATCTTAGCAATCAGCCCCAGCATTTT; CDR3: CASRYRDLSNQPQHF
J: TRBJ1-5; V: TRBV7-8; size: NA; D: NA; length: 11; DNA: TGTGCCAGCAGCTTAACAGGGTCCCAGCATTTT; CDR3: CASSLTGSQHF
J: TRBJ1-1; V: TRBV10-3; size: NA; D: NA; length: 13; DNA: TGTGCCGTAAGGGAAGGGGATGGTACTGAAGCTTTCTTT; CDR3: CAVREGDGTEAFF